This T cell receptor beta chain was profiled in a study of blood T cell repertoires in COVID-19. The CDR3 is 11 amino acids. V lost 2 bases and J lost 4, with 5 bases in between. Germline CDR1 is DFQATT and CDR2 is SNEGSKA (reference sequence). Authors' analysis steps: Amplification of reference gene primers provided the estimated nucleated cell counts. Sequencing used immunoSEQ multiplex PCR; TCRdb keeps in-frame clones, though not all of them. The V and J calls and clone size come from that table; D and trimming were worked out from the DNA. The sample has fewer than 200,000 clones, roughly nine tenths seen once.

This receptor was identified in a man in his 70s with active or convalescent COVID-19. V usage is TRBV20-1 and J usage is TRBJ1-2; D is unresolved. Sequences were obtained from peripheral blood. The CDR3 bases are TGCAGTGCTAGACACGGCTATGGCTACACCTTC. Protein product: CSARHGYGYTF.